The clone carrying this TCR beta chain has only a few counts. Its matching antigen is unknown. A modified ARM-PCR protocol with three rounds of nested PCR amplified TCRbeta. TCRdb called the multiplex PCR reads again in MiXCR, with one record for every CDR3 protein. The sample yields approximately 110,000 distinct CDR3 sequences, about 61% seen once. This entry is derived from a study of tumor and adjacent non-tumor tissue in lung cancer. Points from the study as a whole: TCR diversity was significantly greater in tumor than normal lung tissue. Top 100 clones took a larger repertoire share in normal lung.

V lost 5 bases, J lost 5 bases, and 14 bases lay in between. From germline, CDR1 is SGHRS and CDR2 YFSETQ. The CDR3 contains 14 residues. No cell sorting was done before RNA was extracted from the tissue. This non-tumor lung sample came from over 3 cm beyond the tumor edge. The chain has TRBV5-1 and TRBJ2-1; D might be TRBD1 (5 bases). The origin of this receptor is a man aged 55 to 70 with non-small cell lung cancer. Sequencing was done on a sample of distant non-tumor lung tissue. CDR3 sequence reads: CASSLQQANNEQFF. CDR3 bases: TGCGCCAGCAGTTTACAACAGGCGAACAATGAGCAGTTCTTC.